The 30 T cell receptor beta chains given below trace back to one sample, sequenced in a study of sequential checkpoint blockade in melanoma. Regarding treatment: randomized to nivolumab then ipilimumab (arm A) or the reverse (arm B). Assay: immunoSEQ multiplex PCR; the TCRdb copy retains only in-frame clones and omits some. This table holds roughly 10,000 clones, 60% to 75% found once. The sequencing here drew on CD8+ T cells sorted from blood (inferred from file names), taken from a patient given nivolumab and ipilimumab in sequence. Every receptor here comes from a human donor with melanoma.

V and J are TRBV9 and TRBJ1-4; 7 nucleotides align to TRBD1. Germline CDR1 reads SGDLS; CDR2 reads YYNGEE. The CDR3 is 14 residues long. After removal of 2 bases from V and 8 bases from J, the junction contained 6 bases not matched to a gene. The CDR3 DNA sequence: TGTGCCAGCAGCGTTAAAGGGGGCCGGGAAAAACTGTTTTTT. Its protein product is CASSVKGGREKLFF.

This sequence joins TRBV10-3 and TRBJ2-2; D gene unclear. The CDR3 is 13 residues long. CDR1 is ENHRY and CDR2 is SYGVKD in the germline V gene. Trimming left V 9 bases short and J 1 base short, with 9 bases between. CDR3 in amino acids: CAIQVGNTGELFF. The CDR3 DNA reads as TGTGCCATTCAGGTGGGGAACACCGGGGAGCTGTTTTTT.

This chain connects TRBV27 to TRBJ1-2, with D perhaps TRBD1 (6 bases). Trimming removed 6 bases from V and 4 bases from J, with 15 bases in between. CDR1 and CDR2 (germline): MNHEY, SMNVEV (reference sequence). The CDR3 runs 14 residues. The chain's CDR3 is CASRGQLNFYGYTF. CDR3 in DNA: TGTGCCAGCAGAGGACAGCTGAATTTCTATGGCTACACCTTC.

DNA of the CDR3: TGTGCCAGCAGTGAAGATGGGGGGGCCAGCACTGAAGCTTTCTTT. This gives the protein CASSEDGGASTEAFF. V usage is TRBV6-1 and J usage is TRBJ1-1; TRBD1 might be the D (6 bases). The CDR3 runs to 15 residues. CDR1 and CDR2 from the germline V gene are MNHNS and SASEGT. The V end was cut by 1 base, the J end by 4 bases, with 13 bases between.

V is TRBV27 and J is TRBJ2-2; D is undetermined. Per germline, CDR1 MNHEY and CDR2 SMNVEV (reference sequence). This CDR3 comprises 13 residues. V was trimmed by 3 bases and J by 1 base, leaving 3 bases between them. This CDR3 reads CASSFGNTGELFF. The CDR3 nucleotides are TGTGCCAGCAGTTTCGGGAACACCGGGGAGCTGTTTTTT.

The J gene is TRBJ2-2, the V gene TRBV9; 9 bases match TRBD2. This CDR3 spans 17 amino acids. After removal of 1 base from V and 8 bases from J, the junction contained 12 bases not matched to a gene. The germline V gene encodes CDR1 SGDLS and CDR2 YYNGEE. CDR3 nucleotide sequence: TGTGCCAGCAGCGTACGATCTAGCGGGACCTCCGGGGGGGAGCTGTTTTTT. Translation gives CASSVRSSGTSGGELFF.

The chain combines TRBV10-3 with TRBJ2-7, with D hard to call. In germline, CDR1 is ENHRY, CDR2 SYGVKD. The length of the CDR3 is 13 residues. Trimming cost V 2 bases and J 6 bases, with 11 bases left between them. The CDR3 bases are TGTGCCATCAGTGAGAATCCGGGTTCCGAGCAGTACTTC. Protein product: CAISENPGSEQYF.

The rearrangement links TRBV11-1 to TRBJ2-7; D might be TRBD2 (6 bases). Trimming shortened V by 3 bases and J by 3 bases, and 15 bases separated the two germline ends. The CDR3 totals 15 residues. CDR1 is SGHAT and CDR2 is FQDESV in the germline V gene (reference sequence). DNA for the CDR3: TGTGCCAGCAGCTTCAGGGACTGGGGACTCTACGAGCAGTACTTC. It translates to CASSFRDWGLYEQYF.

This clone was seen more than once but under ten times. The rearrangement joins TRBV4-1 to TRBJ1-5; tentative D call: TRBD1 (6 bases). The CDR3 is 14 residues long. Trimming took 0 bases from V and 5 from J, leaving 8 bases between them. Per germline, CDR1 MGHRA and CDR2 YSYEKL. Here the CDR3 reads CASSQEEGDQPQHF. CDR3 DNA sequence: TGCGCCAGCAGCCAAGAAGAGGGGGATCAGCCCCAGCATTTT.

This chain links TRBV18 with TRBJ1-6; D may be TRBD1 (5 bases). The germline V and J ends were trimmed by 4 bases and 8 bases, with 9 bases remaining between them. The CDR3 covers 13 residues. Germline V gene sequence: CDR1 KGHSH, CDR2 LQKENI. For the CDR3, the DNA is TGTGCCAGCTCACGGGACTCCTATTCACCCCTCCACTTT. Protein product: CASSRDSYSPLHF.

This clone was detected only a few times. The chain employs TRBV7-6 and TRBJ2-7; tentatively, D is TRBD1 (5 bases). V lost 0 bases to trimming and J lost 2 bases, with 8 bases between them. CDR1 is SGHVS, CDR2 FNYEAQ, per germline. The CDR3 is 14 amino acids. The chain's CDR3 is CASSLATGTYEQYF. The DNA of the CDR3 is TGTGCCAGCAGCTTAGCCACAGGCACCTACGAGCAGTACTTC. Supplemented by reference TRBV7-6 and TRBJ2-7, the full variable domain reads GAGVSQSPRYKVTKRGQDVALRCDPISGHVSLYWYRQALGQGPEFLTYFNYEAQQDKSGLPNDRFSAERPEGSISTLTIQRTEQRDSAMYRCASSLATGTYEQYFGPGTRLTVT.

The rearrangement uses TRBV11-3 and TRBJ2-3; no reliable D call. This CDR3 is built from 14 residues. Germline V lookup: CDR1 SGHNT, CDR2 YENEEA. Trimming cost V 5 bases and J 2 bases, with 11 bases left between them. CDR3 in amino acids: CASSPTRVTDTQYF. DNA of the CDR3: TGTGCCAGCAGCCCTACTCGGGTCACAGATACGCAGTATTTT. The whole variable domain, remainder taken from reference TRBV11-3 and TRBJ2-3, is EAGVVQSPRYKIIEKKQPVAFWCNPISGHNTLYWYLQNLGQGPELLIRYENEEAVDDSQLPKDRFSAERLKGVDSTLKIQPAELGDSAVYLCASSPTRVTDTQYFGPGTRLTVL.

The rearrangement uses TRBV29-1 and TRBJ2-2, with TRBD1 as a possible D gene (6 bases). Trimming stripped 6 bases from V and 4 bases from J, with 9 bases between. Germline V gene lookup returns CDR1 SQVTM and CDR2 ANQGSEA. This CDR3 is built from 12 residues. The CDR3 spells CSVSRGTGELFF. The CDR3 DNA follows: TGCAGCGTGTCCAGGGGCACCGGGGAGCTGTTTTTT.

This clone was recorded a few times. J is TRBJ1-2 and V is TRBV29-1, with 9 bases that match TRBD1. CDR1 SQVTM and CDR2 ANQGSEA come from the germline V gene. V trimming: 0 bases; J trimming: 2 bases; junction bases outside the gene matches: 4. The CDR3 covers 15 residues. The CDR3 nucleotides read TGCAGCGTTGAAGACCCCGGGACAGGGAACTATGGCTACACCTTC. It codes for CSVEDPGTGNYGYTF.

The rearrangement joins TRBV6-1 to TRBJ2-7; TRBD2 might be the D (7 bases). CDR1 and CDR2 from the germline V gene are MNHNS and SASEGT. V was trimmed by 7 bases and J by 0 bases, leaving 16 bases between them. The CDR3 has 15 residues. This CDR3 reads CASTEGGYGSYEQYF. The CDR3 DNA is TGTGCCAGCACTGAGGGGGGGTACGGCTCCTACGAGCAGTACTTC.

The chain employs TRBV9 and TRBJ2-7, with 10 bases lining up with TRBD2. There are 15 residues in the CDR3. The germline V gene has CDR1 SGDLS and CDR2 YYNGEE. After removal of 3 bases from V and 1 base from J, the junction contained 4 bases not matched to a gene. The CDR3: CASSGSSGSSYEQYF. The CDR3 DNA follows: TGTGCCAGCAGCGGCTCTAGCGGGAGTTCCTACGAGCAGTACTTC.

The rearrangement joins TRBV25-1 to TRBJ1-5; possible D gene TRBD1, 5 bases. The germline V and J ends were trimmed by 2 bases and 7 bases, with 12 bases remaining between them. CDR3 length: 14 residues. CDR1 MGHDK and CDR2 SYGVNS come from the germline V gene. The CDR3 DNA reads as TGTGCCAGCAGTGAAGGCGGGGCGGGACAGCCCCAGCATTTT. Amino acid sequence: CASSEGGAGQPQHF. The complete variable domain, with remaining parts taken from reference TRBV25-1 and TRBJ1-5, reads EADIYQTPRYLVIGTGKKITLECSQTMGHDKMYWYQQDPGMELHLIHYSYGVNSTEKGDLSSESTVSRIRTEHFPLTLESARPSHTSQYLCASSEGGAGQPQHFGDGTRLSIL.

The chain uses TRBV27 and TRBJ2-1, with 8 nucleotides matching TRBD2. Losses at the gene ends were 4 bases for V and 3 bases for J; bases not matched to a gene: 2. This CDR3 is 14 amino acids long. The germline V gene has CDR1 MNHEY and CDR2 SMNVEV (reference sequence). This CDR3 is CASSSGLDYNEQFF. As DNA, the CDR3 is TGTGCCAGCAGTTCGGGACTAGACTACAATGAGCAGTTCTTC.

The V call is TRBV29-1, the J call TRBJ2-7, with 10 bases identical to TRBD1. Germline CDR1 SQVTM, CDR2 ANQGSEA. V dropped 6 bases and J dropped 4; count of bases not matched to a gene: 6. The CDR3 length is 13 residues. This chain's CDR3 is CSVRGTGVYEQYF. The CDR3 DNA reads TGCAGCGTGCGCGGGACAGGGGTGTACGAGCAGTACTTC.

The V call is TRBV9, the J call TRBJ2-7; D is possibly TRBD1 (5 bases). The CDR3 is made up of 14 amino acids. CDR1 is SGDLS, CDR2 YYNGEE, per germline. V was pared by 2 bases and J by 3 bases, with 12 bases between. The CDR3, as DNA: TGTGCCAGCAGCGTCGGCAGGGTGGGCTACGAGCAGTACTTC. Translating it yields CASSVGRVGYEQYF.

V and J are TRBV7-9 and TRBJ1-3, with D tentatively TRBD1 (6 bases). Between the trimmed V and J ends, which lost 1 base and 3 bases, there was a span of 7 bases. Per germline, CDR1 SEHNR and CDR2 FQNEAQ (reference sequence). CDR3 length: 14 residues. CDR3 sequence reads: CASSLVTGGNTIYF. In DNA, the CDR3 is TGTGCCAGCAGCTTAGTGACAGGTGGAAACACCATATATTTT.

V usage is TRBV29-1 and J usage is TRBJ2-3; 9 positions match TRBD2. Germline V gene sequence: CDR1 SQVTM, CDR2 ANQGSEA. V lost 1 base, J lost 2 bases, and 10 bases stayed unmatched. This CDR3 contains 17 residues. The CDR3: CSVEGAGGPWITDTQYF. CDR3 nucleotide sequence: TGCAGCGTTGAAGGGGCGGGAGGGCCGTGGATCACAGATACGCAGTATTTT.

The V and J genes are TRBV5-1 and TRBJ2-7; 8 bases are shared with TRBD1. There are 16 residues in the CDR3. Germline assignment: CDR1 SGHRS and CDR2 YFSETQ. Trimming cost V 0 bases and J 1 base; bases outside gene matches: 6. CDR3: CASSLEGQAASYEQYF. The CDR3 DNA reads TGCGCCAGCAGCTTGGAGGGACAGGCCGCTTCCTACGAGCAGTACTTC.

The V call is TRBV7-9, the J call TRBJ2-7; 9 positions agree with TRBD1. Germline CDR1 and CDR2: SEHNR and FQNEAQ (reference sequence). The CDR3 extends over 19 amino acids. V was pared by 5 bases and J by 4 bases, with 21 bases of the junction left unmatched. CDR3 coding DNA: TGTGCCAGCAGCGCACCGGGACAGGGAGGCTACCATTCCATTTACGAGCAGTACTTC. Protein sequence: CASSAPGQGGYHSIYEQYF.

The chain couples TRBV5-1 to TRBJ2-1; 9 bases match TRBD2. Germline loops: CDR1 SGHRS, CDR2 YFSETQ. V lost 2 bases to trimming and J lost 4 bases; unmatched junction nucleotides: 1. The CDR3 has 14 residues. DNA of the CDR3: TGCGCCAGCAGCTTAAGCGGGGGGTACAATGAGCAGTTCTTC. This gives the protein CASSLSGGYNEQFF.

This clone occurred once. The chain carries TRBV18 and TRBJ2-4; possible D gene TRBD1, 6 bases. The CDR3 consists of 16 residues. Germline V gene sequence: CDR1 KGHSH, CDR2 LQKENI. V lost 4 bases to trimming and J lost 0 bases, with 13 bases between them. The CDR3 is CASSQFGQLAKNIQYF. In nucleotides, the CDR3 is TGTGCCAGCTCACAGTTTGGACAGTTAGCCAAAAACATTCAGTACTTC.

V usage is TRBV29-1 and J usage is TRBJ1-1; tentative D call: TRBD1 (5 bases). The CDR3 is 13 residues long. V lost 3 bases, J lost 1 base, and 9 bases lay in between. CDR1 is SQVTM, CDR2 ANQGSEA, per germline. DNA of the CDR3: TGCAGCGTTGACGGGGGGGAGAACACTGAAGCTTTCTTT. Translated: CSVDGGENTEAFF. The full variable domain, completed using reference TRBV29-1 and TRBJ1-1, is SAVISQKPSRDICQRGTSLTIQCQVDSQVTMMFWYRQQPGQSLTLIATANQGSEATYESGFVIDKFPISRPNLTFSTLTVSNMSPEDSSIYLCSVDGGENTEAFFGQGTRLTVV.

The rearrangement joins TRBV7-2 to TRBJ2-7; no clear D. This CDR3 contains 12 residues. Germline V gene data show CDR1 as SGHTA and CDR2 as FQGNSA. Trimming stripped 3 bases from V and 6 bases from J, with 9 bases between. The CDR3 coding sequence is TGTGCCAGCAGCTTCCGGCGGTCCGAGCAGTACTTC. As protein: CASSFRRSEQYF.

About this clone itself: One end of the junction fails to match germline, which may point to a read error. The J gene is TRBJ2-2, the V gene TRBV7-7; 9 nucleotides line up with TRBD2. CDR1 and CDR2 from the germline V gene are SSHAT and FNYEAQ (reference sequence). The CDR3 covers 17 residues. CDR3 loop: CASSLSSGGSFTGELFF. The CDR3, as DNA: TGTGCTAGCAGCTTAAGTAGCGGGGGTTCTTTTACCGGGGAGCTGTTTTTT.

The chain joins TRBV4-1 to TRBJ2-7; D may be TRBD1 (5 bases). The germline gives CDR1 MGHRA, CDR2 YSYEKL. The CDR3 loop spans 14 amino acids. Trimming pared 1 base from V and 5 bases from J, leaving 12 bases between. The CDR3 loop reads CASSQGWGRDEQYF. The CDR3 DNA reads as TGCGCCAGCAGCCAAGGATGGGGCCGGGACGAGCAGTACTTC.